Listed below are T cell receptor beta chains from one sample, sequenced in a study of T cell repertoires in cytomegalovirus infection. No antigen has been assigned to these receptors. Each CDR3 protein gets one entry after TCRdb re-called the reads with MiXCR. The table has approximately 730,000 distinct CDR3 sequences, roughly 29% seen once. Sequencing was performed on cultured CD8+ T cells from PBMCs, taken from culture after CMV antigen stimulation. The receptors were gathered from a human donor in good health (CMV status not recorded). Some clones in this sample may be carry-over from other donors' samples. CDR3s include the opening cysteine and the closing phenylalanine or tryptophan. Fields, in order: clone size, J gene, D gene, V gene, CDR3 DNA, CDR3 protein. A D gene is named only where the DNA matches it firmly. A row's size may be missing; if present it is once, few, many or a size class.

few,TRBJ1-2,TRBD1,TRBV19,TGTGCCAGTAGTGTGGGACAGGGGATCTATGGCTACACCTTC,CASSVGQGIYGYTF
few,TRBJ2-2,TRBD1,TRBV7-9,TGTGCCAGCAGCTTGCCCGACAGGGGGTTGAACACCGGGGAGCTGTTTTTT,CASSLPDRGLNTGELFF
few,TRBJ2-1,TRBD2,TRBV7-6,TGTGCCAGCAAACCCGGGGGGGGGGTTACAATCGATGAGCAGTTCTTC,CASKPGGGVTIDEQFF
few,TRBJ1-3,NA,TRBV5-4,TGTGCCAGCAGCCCGGAGGTCCGAACCAGCTCTGGAAACACCATATATTTT,CASSPEVRTSSGNTIYF
few,TRBJ1-5,NA,TRBV10-3,TGTGCCATCAGTGAGTCTCTGGAGGATCAGCCCCAGCATTTT,CAISESLEDQPQHF
NA,TRBJ2-7,TRBD2,TRBV12-3/TRBV12-4,TGTGCCAGCTCGGGGGGGCCGCAGCGGGGCTCCTACGAGCAGTACTTC,CASSGGPQRGSYEQYF
few,TRBJ1-2,TRBD1,TRBV20-1,TGCAGTGCTGGGACGGGACAGGGAGAACTCTATGGCTACACCTTC,CSAGTGQGELYGYTF
few,TRBJ2-7,TRBD2,TRBV11-2,TGTGCCAGCAGTTCATGGCGGGGGAGCTCCTACGAGCAGTACTTC,CASSSWRGSSYEQYF
NA,TRBJ2-3,TRBD1,TRBV6-5,TGTGCCAGCAGTTTCCAGGGGGCTTCCACAGATACGCAGTATTTT,CASSFQGASTDTQYF
NA,TRBJ2-3,NA,TRBV5-6,TGTGCCAGCAGCTTGGCCTCCACTAGCATGGATACGCAGTATTTT,CASSLASTSMDTQYF
NA,TRBJ2-3,TRBD2,TRBV11-3,TGTGCCAGCAGCTTGGAGCGGGGGGCTGGAGATACGCAGTATTTT,CASSLERGAGDTQYF
many,TRBJ2-2,NA,TRBV7-8,TGTGCCAGCAGCTCTTTTGACGGGGCGTACACCGGGGAGCTGTTTTTT,CASSSFDGAYTGELFF
many,TRBJ2-1,TRBD1,TRBV11-2,TGTGCCAGCAGCGTTGGACAGGACTGGGGGATGAGCGACAATGAGCAGTTCTTC,CASSVGQDWGMSDNEQFF
NA,TRBJ1-4,NA,TRBV6-1,TGTGCCAGCAGTGGGAACAGGGTGAATGAAAAACTGTTTTTT,CASSGNRVNEKLFF